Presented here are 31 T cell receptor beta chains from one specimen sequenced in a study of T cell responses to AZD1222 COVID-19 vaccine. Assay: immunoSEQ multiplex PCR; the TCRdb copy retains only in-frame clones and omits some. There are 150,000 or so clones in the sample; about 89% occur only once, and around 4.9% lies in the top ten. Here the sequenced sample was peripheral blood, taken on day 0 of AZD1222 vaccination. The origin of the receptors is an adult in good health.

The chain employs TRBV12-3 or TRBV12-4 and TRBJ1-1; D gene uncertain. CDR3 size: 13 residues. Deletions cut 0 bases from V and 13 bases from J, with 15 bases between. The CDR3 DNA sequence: TGTGCCAGCAGTTTAGCTGGACGGATAAGGGATTTCTTT. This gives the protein CASSLAGRIRDFF.

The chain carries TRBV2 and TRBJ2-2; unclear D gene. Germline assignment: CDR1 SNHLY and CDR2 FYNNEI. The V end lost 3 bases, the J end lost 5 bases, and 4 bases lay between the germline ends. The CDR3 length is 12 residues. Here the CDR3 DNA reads TGTGCCAGCAGTGACAGGACCGGGGAGCTGTTTTTT. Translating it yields CASSDRTGELFF.

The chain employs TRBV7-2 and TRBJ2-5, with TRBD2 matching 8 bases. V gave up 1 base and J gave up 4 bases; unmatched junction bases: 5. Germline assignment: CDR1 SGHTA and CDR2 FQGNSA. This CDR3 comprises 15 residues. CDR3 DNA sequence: TGTGCCAGCAGCTTAGGTGGGACTAGTAGAGAGACCCAGTACTTC. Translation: CASSLGGTSRETQYF.

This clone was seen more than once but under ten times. The CDR3, as DNA: TGTGCCAGCAGCCAAGGTCCGAGACGGGCTGAAGCTTTCTTT. This gives the protein CASSQGPRRAEAFF. J is TRBJ1-1 and V is TRBV11-2; D is unresolved. In germline, CDR1 is SGHAT, CDR2 FQNNGV. This CDR3 is 14 amino acids long. The V gene lost 5 bases and the J gene lost 6 bases, with 16 bases spanning the gap.

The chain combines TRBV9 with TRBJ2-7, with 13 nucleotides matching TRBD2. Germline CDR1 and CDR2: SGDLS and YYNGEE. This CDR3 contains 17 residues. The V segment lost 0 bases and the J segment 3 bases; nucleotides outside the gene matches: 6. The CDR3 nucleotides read TGTGCCAGCAGCGTAGATCCCGGACTAGCGGGAGTCTACGAGCAGTACTTC. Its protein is CASSVDPGLAGVYEQYF.

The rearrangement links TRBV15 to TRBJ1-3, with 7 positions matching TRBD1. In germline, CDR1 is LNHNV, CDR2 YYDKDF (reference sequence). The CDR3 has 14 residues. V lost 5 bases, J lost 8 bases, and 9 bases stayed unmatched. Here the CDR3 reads CATSPQQGLYTIYF. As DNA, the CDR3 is TGTGCCACCAGCCCACAACAGGGGCTATACACCATATATTTT. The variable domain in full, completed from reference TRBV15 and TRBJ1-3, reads DAMVIQNPRYQVTQFGKPVTLSCSQTLNHNVMYWYQQKSSQAPKLLFHYYDKDFNNEADTPDNFQSRRPNTSFCFLDIRSPGLGDTAMYLCATSPQQGLYTIYFGEGSWLTVV.

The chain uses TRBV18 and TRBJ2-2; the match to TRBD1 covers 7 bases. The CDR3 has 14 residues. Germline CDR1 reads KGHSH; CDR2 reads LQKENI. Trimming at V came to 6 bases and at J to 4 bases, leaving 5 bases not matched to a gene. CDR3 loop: CASSLNRGTGELFF. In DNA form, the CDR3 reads TGTGCCAGCTCGCTGAACAGGGGCACCGGGGAGCTGTTTTTT. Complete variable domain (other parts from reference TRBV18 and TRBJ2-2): NAGVMQNPRHLVRRRGQEARLRCSPMKGHSHVYWYRQLPEEGLKFMVYLQKENIIDESGMPKERFSAEFPKEGPSILRIQQVVRGDSAAYFCASSLNRGTGELFFGEGSRLTVL.

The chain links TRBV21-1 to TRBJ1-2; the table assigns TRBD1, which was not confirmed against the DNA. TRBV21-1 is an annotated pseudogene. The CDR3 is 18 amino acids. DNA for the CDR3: TGTGCCAGCAGCAAAATCCGGGACAGGGGCAGGGCTAACTATGGCTACACCTTC. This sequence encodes CASSKIRDRGRANYGYTF.

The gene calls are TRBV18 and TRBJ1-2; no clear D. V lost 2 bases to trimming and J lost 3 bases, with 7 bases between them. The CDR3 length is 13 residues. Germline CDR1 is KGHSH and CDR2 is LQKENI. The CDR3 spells CASSPDAYYGYTF. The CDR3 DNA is TGTGCCAGCTCACCAGACGCCTACTATGGCTACACCTTC.

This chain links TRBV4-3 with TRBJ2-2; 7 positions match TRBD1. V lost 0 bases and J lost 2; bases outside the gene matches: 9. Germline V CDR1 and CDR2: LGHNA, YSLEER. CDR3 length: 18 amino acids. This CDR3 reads CASSQDPFRTGNTGELFF. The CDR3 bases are TGCGCCAGCAGCCAAGACCCGTTTCGGACAGGCAACACCGGGGAGCTGTTTTTT.

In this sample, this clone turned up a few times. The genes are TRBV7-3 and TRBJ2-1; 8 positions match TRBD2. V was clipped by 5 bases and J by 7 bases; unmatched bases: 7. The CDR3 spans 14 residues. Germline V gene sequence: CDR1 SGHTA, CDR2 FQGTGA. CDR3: CASSQPGGANEQFF. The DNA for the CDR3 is TGTGCCAGCAGCCAGCCGGGAGGGGCAAATGAGCAGTTCTTC.

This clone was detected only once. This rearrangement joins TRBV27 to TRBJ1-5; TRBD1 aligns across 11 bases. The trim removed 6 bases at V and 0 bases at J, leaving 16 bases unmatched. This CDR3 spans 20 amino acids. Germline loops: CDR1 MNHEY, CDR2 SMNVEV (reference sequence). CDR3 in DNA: TGTGCCAGCAGACCCCTAGGTCGGGGGACAGGGGGGTATAGCAATCAGCCCCAGCATTTT. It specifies CASRPLGRGTGGYSNQPQHF.

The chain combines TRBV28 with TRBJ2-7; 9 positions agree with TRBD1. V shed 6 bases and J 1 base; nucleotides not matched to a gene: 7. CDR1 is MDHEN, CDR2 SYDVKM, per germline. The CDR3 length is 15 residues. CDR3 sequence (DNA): TGTGCCAGCAGCTCTTGGGACAGGGTATCCTACGAGCAGTACTTC. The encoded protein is CASSSWDRVSYEQYF.

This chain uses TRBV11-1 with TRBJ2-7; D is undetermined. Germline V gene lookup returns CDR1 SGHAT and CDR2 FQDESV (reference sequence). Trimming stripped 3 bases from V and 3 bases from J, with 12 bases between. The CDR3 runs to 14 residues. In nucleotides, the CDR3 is TGTGCCAGCAGCTTCGGTTTCAAGGGCTACGAGCAGTACTTC. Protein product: CASSFGFKGYEQYF.

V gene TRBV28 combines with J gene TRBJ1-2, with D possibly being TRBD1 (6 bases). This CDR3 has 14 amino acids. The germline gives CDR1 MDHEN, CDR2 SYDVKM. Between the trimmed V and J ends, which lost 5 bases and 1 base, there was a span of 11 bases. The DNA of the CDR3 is TGTGCCAGCAGTCAGGGGCCGCTTAACTATGGCTACACCTTC. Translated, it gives CASSQGPLNYGYTF.

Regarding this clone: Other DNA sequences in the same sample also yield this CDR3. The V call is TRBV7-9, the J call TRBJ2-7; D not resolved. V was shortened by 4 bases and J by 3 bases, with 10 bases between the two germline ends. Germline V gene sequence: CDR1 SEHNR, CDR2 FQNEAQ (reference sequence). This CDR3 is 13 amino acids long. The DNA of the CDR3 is TGTGCCAGCAGCTCAGGACGGATCTACGAGCAGTACTTC. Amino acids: CASSSGRIYEQYF.

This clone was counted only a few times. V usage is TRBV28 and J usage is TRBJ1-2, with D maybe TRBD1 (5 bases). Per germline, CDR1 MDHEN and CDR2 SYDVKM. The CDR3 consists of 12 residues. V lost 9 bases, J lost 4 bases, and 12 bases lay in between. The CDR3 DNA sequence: TGTGCCAGTTCGGTGGGGCTCTATGGCTACACCTTC. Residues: CASSVGLYGYTF.

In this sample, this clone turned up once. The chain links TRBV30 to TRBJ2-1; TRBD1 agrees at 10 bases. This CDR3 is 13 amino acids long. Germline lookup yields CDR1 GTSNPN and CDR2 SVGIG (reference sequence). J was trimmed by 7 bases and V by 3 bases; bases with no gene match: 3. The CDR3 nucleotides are TGTGCCTGGAGGAGGACAGGGGGGAATGAGCAGTTCTTC. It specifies CAWRRTGGNEQFF.

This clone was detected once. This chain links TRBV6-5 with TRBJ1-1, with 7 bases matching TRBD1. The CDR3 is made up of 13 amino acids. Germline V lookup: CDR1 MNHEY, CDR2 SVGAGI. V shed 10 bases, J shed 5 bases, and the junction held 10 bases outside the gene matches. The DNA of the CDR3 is TGTGCCACTAGACAGGGCGTAAGGACTGAAGCTTTCTTT. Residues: CATRQGVRTEAFF.

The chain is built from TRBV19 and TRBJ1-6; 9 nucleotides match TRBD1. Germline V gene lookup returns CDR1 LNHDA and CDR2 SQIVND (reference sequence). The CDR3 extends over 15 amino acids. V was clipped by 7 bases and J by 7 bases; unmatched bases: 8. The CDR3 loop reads CASKGGQGLNSPLHF. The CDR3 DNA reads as TGTGCCAGTAAAGGGGGACAGGGCCTCAATTCACCCCTCCACTTT.

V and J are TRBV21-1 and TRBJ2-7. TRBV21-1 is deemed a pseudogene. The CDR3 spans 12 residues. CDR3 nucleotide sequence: TGTGCCCGCCCGCAAGGGGACCACGAGCAGTACTTC. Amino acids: CARPQGDHEQYF.

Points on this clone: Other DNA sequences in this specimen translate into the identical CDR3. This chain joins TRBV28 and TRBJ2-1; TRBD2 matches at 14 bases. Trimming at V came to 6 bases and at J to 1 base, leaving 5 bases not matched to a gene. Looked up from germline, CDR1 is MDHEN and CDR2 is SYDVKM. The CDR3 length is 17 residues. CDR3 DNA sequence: TGTGCCAGCAGAGGACTAGCGGGAGGAGGGTCCTACAATGAGCAGTTCTTC. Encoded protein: CASRGLAGGGSYNEQFF.

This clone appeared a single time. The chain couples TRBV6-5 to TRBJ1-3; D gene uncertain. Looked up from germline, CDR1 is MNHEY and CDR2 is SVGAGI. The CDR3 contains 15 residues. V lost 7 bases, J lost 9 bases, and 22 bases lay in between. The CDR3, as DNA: TGTGCCAGCACCATAAGTTCCGGGCCTGGTGGCACCATATATTTT. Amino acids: CASTISSGPGGTIYF.

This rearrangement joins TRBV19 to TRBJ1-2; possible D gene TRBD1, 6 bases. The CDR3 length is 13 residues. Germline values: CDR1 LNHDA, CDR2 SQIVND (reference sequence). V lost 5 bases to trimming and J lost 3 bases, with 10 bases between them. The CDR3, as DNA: TGTGCCAGTAGTCCACAGGGACACTATGGCTACACCTTC. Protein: CASSPQGHYGYTF.

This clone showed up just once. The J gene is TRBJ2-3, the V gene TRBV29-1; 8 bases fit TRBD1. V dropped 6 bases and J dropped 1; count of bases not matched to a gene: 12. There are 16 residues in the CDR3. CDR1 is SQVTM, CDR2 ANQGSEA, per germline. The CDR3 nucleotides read TGCAGCGTCCTCGGACAGGGCGGAGTGGGCACAGATACGCAGTATTTT. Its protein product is CSVLGQGGVGTDTQYF.

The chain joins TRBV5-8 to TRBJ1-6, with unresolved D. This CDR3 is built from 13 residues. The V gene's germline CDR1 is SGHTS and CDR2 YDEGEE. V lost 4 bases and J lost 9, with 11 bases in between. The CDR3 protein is CASSPLITSPLHF. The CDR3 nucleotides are TGTGCCAGCAGCCCCCTGATTACTTCACCCCTCCACTTT.

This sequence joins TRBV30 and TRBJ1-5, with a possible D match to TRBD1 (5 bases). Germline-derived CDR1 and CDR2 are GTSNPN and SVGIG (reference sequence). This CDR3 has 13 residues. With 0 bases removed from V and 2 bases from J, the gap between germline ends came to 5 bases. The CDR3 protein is CAWSVQGNQPQHF. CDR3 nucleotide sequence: TGTGCCTGGAGTGTACAGGGCAATCAGCCCCAGCATTTT.

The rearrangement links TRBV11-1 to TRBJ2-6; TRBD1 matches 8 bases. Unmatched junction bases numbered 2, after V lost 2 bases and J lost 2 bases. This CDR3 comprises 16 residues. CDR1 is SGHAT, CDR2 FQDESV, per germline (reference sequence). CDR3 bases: TGTGCCAGCAGCTTACTGACAGGGGCTGGGGCCAACGTCCTGACTTTC. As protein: CASSLLTGAGANVLTF.

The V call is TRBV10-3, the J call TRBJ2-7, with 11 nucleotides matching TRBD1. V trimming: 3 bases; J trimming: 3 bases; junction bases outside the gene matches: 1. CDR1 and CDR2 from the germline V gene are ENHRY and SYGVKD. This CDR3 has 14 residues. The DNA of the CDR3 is TGTGCCATCAGTGAAGGGACAGGGGGCTACGAGCAGTACTTC. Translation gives CAISEGTGGYEQYF.

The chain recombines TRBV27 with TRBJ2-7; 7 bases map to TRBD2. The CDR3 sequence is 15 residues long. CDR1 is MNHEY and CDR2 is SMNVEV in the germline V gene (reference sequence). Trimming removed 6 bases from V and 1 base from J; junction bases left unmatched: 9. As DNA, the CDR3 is TGTGCCAGCAGCTTCGTAGCGGGTCTATCCTACGAGCAGTACTTC. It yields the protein CASSFVAGLSYEQYF.

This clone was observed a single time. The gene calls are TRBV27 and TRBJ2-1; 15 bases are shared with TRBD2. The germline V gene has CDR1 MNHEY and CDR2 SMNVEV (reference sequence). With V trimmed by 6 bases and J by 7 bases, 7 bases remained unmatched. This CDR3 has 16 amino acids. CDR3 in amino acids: CASSPRTSGRGNEQFF. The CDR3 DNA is TGTGCCAGCAGCCCACGGACTAGCGGGAGGGGGAATGAGCAGTTCTTC.